The rows below give T cell receptor beta chains drawn from one sample of a study of cytomegalovirus exposure and HLA in healthy donors. Profiled with immunoSEQ multiplex PCR; TCRdb holds only in-frame clones, not every one. This sample has 150,000 to 200,000 clones, with 65% to 90% found just once. Material: PBMCs. The receptors here all came from a woman aged 45-60 years in good health and CMV-seronegative. Both conserved end residues are part of each CDR3. The order of the fields is CDR3 protein, CDR3 DNA, clone size, V gene, J gene, D gene. A D gene is named only where the DNA matches it firmly. Clone size is stated in some rows and not others, as once, few, many or a class when expanded.

CDR3 protein: CASSLSMLTNSPLHF
CDR3 DNA: TGTGCCAGCAGTTTATCGATGCTCACAAATTCACCCCTCCACTTT
clone size: .
V gene: TRBV27
J gene: TRBJ1-6
D gene: .

CDR3 protein: CASSLVSGRPYNEQFF
CDR3 DNA: TGTGCCAGCAGCTTAGTTAGCGGGAGGCCCTACAATGAGCAGTTCTTC
clone size: .
V gene: TRBV7-2
J gene: TRBJ2-1
D gene: TRBD2

CDR3 protein: CANSVGGRSGNTIYF
CDR3 DNA: TGTGCCAACAGCGTAGGGGGCAGGTCTGGAAACACCATATATTTT
clone size: .
V gene: TRBV9
J gene: TRBJ1-3
D gene: TRBD1

CDR3 protein: CASSPELAGDRPQYF
CDR3 DNA: TGTGCCAGCAGCCCAGAACTAGCGGGAGATCGGCCCCAGTACTTC
clone size: once
V gene: TRBV7-6
J gene: TRBJ2-5
D gene: TRBD2

CDR3 protein: CASIRQGNTEAFF
CDR3 DNA: TGTGCCAGCATTAGACAGGGGAACACTGAAGCTTTCTTT
clone size: .
V gene: TRBV6-1
J gene: TRBJ1-1
D gene: TRBD1

CDR3 protein: CASSYSGLVYNEQFF
CDR3 DNA: TGTGCCAGCAGTTACTCGGGACTAGTTTACAATGAGCAGTTCTTC
clone size: .
V gene: TRBV6-5
J gene: TRBJ2-1
D gene: TRBD2

CDR3 protein: CASSLEANTGELFF
CDR3 DNA: TGCGCCAGCAGCTTAGAGGCGAACACCGGGGAGCTGTTTTTT
clone size: .
V gene: TRBV5-1
J gene: TRBJ2-2
D gene: .

CDR3 protein: CASSGGFSGRDYEQYF
CDR3 DNA: TGTGCCAGCAGCGGAGGGTTTAGCGGGAGGGACTACGAGCAGTACTTC
clone size: .
V gene: TRBV9
J gene: TRBJ2-7
D gene: TRBD2

CDR3 protein: CSVGGGSSYEQYF
CDR3 DNA: TGCAGCGTTGGGGGGGGTTCTTCCTACGAGCAGTACTTC
clone size: .
V gene: TRBV29-1
J gene: TRBJ2-7
D gene: TRBD2

CDR3 protein: CASSVTSRNTGELFF
CDR3 DNA: TGTGCCAGCAGTGTGACTAGCCGGAACACCGGGGAGCTGTTTTTT
clone size: .
V gene: TRBV2
J gene: TRBJ2-2
D gene: TRBD2

CDR3 protein: CASSPLGDKSNQPQHF
CDR3 DNA: TGTGCCAGCAGCCCACTGGGCGACAAAAGCAATCAGCCCCAGCATTTT
clone size: .
V gene: TRBV7-8
J gene: TRBJ1-5
D gene: .

CDR3 protein: CASSLNGEKLFF
CDR3 DNA: TGTGCCAGCAGTTTGAACGGTGAAAAACTGTTTTTT
clone size: .
V gene: TRBV28
J gene: TRBJ1-4
D gene: .

CDR3 protein: CASSSNEKLFF
CDR3 DNA: TGTGCCAGCTCATCGAATGAAAAACTGTTTTTT
clone size: .
V gene: TRBV18
J gene: TRBJ1-4
D gene: .

CDR3 protein: CASSQDGSVEAPYNEQFF
CDR3 DNA: TGTGCCAGCAGCCAAGATGGAAGTGTTGAGGCCCCCTACAATGAGCAGTTCTTC
clone size: .
V gene: TRBV14
J gene: TRBJ2-1
D gene: .

CDR3 protein: CASSSERFYEQYF
CDR3 DNA: TGTGCCAGCAGCTCGGAGCGTTTCTACGAGCAGTACTTC
clone size: .
V gene: TRBV7-2
J gene: TRBJ2-7
D gene: .

CDR3 protein: CSVEDRGIRYGYTF
CDR3 DNA: TGCAGCGTTGAGGACAGGGGGATTCGATATGGCTACACCTTC
clone size: .
V gene: TRBV29-1
J gene: TRBJ1-2
D gene: TRBD1

CDR3 protein: CASSVGTRGYGYTF
CDR3 DNA: TGTGCCAGTTCAGTCGGGACACGAGGCTATGGCTACACCTTC
clone size: .
V gene: TRBV19
J gene: TRBJ1-2
D gene: .

CDR3 protein: CASSLGASSDEQFF
CDR3 DNA: TGTGCCAGCAGCTTAGGGGCTAGCAGTGATGAGCAGTTCTTC
clone size: few
V gene: TRBV11-2
J gene: TRBJ2-1
D gene: .

CDR3 protein: CAWIGTWGGGDTQYF
CDR3 DNA: TGTGCCTGGATTGGTACGTGGGGGGGCGGGGATACGCAGTATTTT
clone size: .
V gene: TRBV30
J gene: TRBJ2-3
D gene: .

CDR3 protein: CASSLTSMTGGRDEQFF
CDR3 DNA: TGTGCCAGCAGTCTAACCTCTATGACAGGGGGGAGGGATGAGCAGTTCTTC
clone size: .
V gene: TRBV28
J gene: TRBJ2-1
D gene: TRBD1

CDR3 protein: CAWSRETGELFF
CDR3 DNA: TGTGCCTGGAGTAGGGAGACCGGGGAGCTGTTTTTT
clone size: .
V gene: TRBV30
J gene: TRBJ2-2
D gene: .

CDR3 protein: CASSPRTSGRDTQYF
CDR3 DNA: TGTGCCAGCTCACCACGGACTAGCGGGAGGGATACGCAGTATTTT
clone size: .
V gene: TRBV18
J gene: TRBJ2-3
D gene: TRBD2

CDR3 protein: CSAQGNQPQHF
CDR3 DNA: TGCAGTGCTCAGGGAAATCAGCCCCAGCATTTT
clone size: few
V gene: TRBV20-1
J gene: TRBJ1-5
D gene: .

CDR3 protein: CASSSRDSSTYTDTQYF
CDR3 DNA: TGTGCCAGCAGCTCCCGGGACTCCTCGACTTACACAGATACGCAGTATTTT
clone size: .
V gene: TRBV7-8
J gene: TRBJ2-3
D gene: .

CDR3 protein: CASRRRSSGTANTEAFF
CDR3 DNA: TGTGCCAGCAGAAGAAGATCCTCTGGGACAGCTAACACTGAAGCTTTCTTT
clone size: .
V gene: TRBV25-1
J gene: TRBJ1-1
D gene: TRBD1